This T cell receptor (beta chain) stems from a study of blood T cells in healthy people across ages. The ends were cut back, 6 bases at V and 4 bases at J, with 12 bases in the middle. Germline V gene sequence: CDR1 WSHSY, CDR2 SAAADI. The CDR3 spans 13 residues. With a J-beta primer mix and a sample-barcoded 5' primer, a second PCR ran about 7 to 11 cycles. Unique molecular identifiers of 12 random nucleotides labeled each cDNA. TCRdb redid the calling of the 5' RACE reads with MiXCR, one entry per CDR3 protein. The sample has about 380,000 distinct CDR3 sequences, 45% to 65% seen once. V gene TRBV10-2 combines with J gene TRBJ1-2; maybe TRBD1 (5 bases). This TCR came from a man between 60 and 75 years old in good health. The specimen was blood. This CDR3 is CASRPDSLYGYTF. CDR3 sequence (DNA): TGCGCCAGCAGACCTGACAGCCTCTATGGCTACACCTTC.